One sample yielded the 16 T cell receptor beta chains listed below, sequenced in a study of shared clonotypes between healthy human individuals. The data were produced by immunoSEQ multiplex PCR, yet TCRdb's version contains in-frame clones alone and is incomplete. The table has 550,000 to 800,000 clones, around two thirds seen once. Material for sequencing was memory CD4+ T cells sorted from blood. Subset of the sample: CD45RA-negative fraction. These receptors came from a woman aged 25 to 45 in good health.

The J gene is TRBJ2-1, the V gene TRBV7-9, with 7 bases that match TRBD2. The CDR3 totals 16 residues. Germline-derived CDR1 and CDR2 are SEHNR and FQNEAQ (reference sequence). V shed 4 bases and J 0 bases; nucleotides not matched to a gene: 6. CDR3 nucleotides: TGTGCCAGCAGCTCTAGCGGTTCTTTCTCCTACAATGAGCAGTTCTTC. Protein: CASSSSGSFSYNEQFF.

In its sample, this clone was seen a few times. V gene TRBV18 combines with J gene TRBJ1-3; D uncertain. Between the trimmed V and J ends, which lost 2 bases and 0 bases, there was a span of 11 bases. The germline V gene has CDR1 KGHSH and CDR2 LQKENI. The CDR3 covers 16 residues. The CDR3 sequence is CASSPRAGDSGNTIYF. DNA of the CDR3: TGTGCCAGCTCACCAAGGGCGGGAGACTCTGGAAACACCATATATTTT.

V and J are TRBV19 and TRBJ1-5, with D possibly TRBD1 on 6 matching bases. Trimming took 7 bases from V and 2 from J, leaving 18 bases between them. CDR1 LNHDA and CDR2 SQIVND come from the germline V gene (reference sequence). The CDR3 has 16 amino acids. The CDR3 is CASTLGAGRRNQPQHF. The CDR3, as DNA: TGTGCCAGTACCCTGGGGGCAGGGAGGCGCAATCAGCCCCAGCATTTT.

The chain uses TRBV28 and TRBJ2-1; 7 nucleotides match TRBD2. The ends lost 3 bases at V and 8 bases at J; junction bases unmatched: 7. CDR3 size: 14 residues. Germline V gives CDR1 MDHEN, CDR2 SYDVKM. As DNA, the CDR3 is TGTGCCAGCAGTTTGGTTGGGGAGGGCTATGAGCAGTTCTTC. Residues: CASSLVGEGYEQFF.

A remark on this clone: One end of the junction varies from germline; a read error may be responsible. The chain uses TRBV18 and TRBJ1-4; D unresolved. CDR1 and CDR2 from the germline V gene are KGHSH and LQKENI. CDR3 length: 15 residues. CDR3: CASSPVRETNEKLFF. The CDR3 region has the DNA TGTGCCAGCTCACCAGTGCGGGAGACTAACGAAAAACTGTTTTTT.

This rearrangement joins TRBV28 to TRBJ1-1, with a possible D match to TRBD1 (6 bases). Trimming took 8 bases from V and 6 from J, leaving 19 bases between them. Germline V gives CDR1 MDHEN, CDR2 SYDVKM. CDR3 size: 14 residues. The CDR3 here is CASRRDTTNAEAFF. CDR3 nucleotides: TGTGCCAGCCGACGGGACACAACCAACGCTGAAGCTTTCTTT.

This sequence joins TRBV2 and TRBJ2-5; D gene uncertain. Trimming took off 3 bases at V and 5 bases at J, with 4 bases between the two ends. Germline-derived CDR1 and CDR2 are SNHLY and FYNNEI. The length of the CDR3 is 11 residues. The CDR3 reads CASSDYETQYF. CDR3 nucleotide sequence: TGTGCCAGCAGTGATTATGAGACCCAGTACTTC.

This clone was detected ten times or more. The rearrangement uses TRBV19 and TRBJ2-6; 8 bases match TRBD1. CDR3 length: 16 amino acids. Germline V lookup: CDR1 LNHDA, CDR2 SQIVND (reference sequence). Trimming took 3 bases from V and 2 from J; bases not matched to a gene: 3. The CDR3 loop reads CASSMQGAAGANVLTF. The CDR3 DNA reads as TGTGCCAGTAGTATGCAGGGGGCGGCTGGGGCCAACGTCCTGACTTTC.

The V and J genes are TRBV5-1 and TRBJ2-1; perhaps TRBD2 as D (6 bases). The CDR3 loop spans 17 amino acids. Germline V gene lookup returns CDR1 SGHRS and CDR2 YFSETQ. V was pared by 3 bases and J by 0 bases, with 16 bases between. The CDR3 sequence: CASSWQAAGLSYNEQFF. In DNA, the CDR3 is TGCGCCAGCAGCTGGCAAGCGGCGGGACTCTCCTACAATGAGCAGTTCTTC.

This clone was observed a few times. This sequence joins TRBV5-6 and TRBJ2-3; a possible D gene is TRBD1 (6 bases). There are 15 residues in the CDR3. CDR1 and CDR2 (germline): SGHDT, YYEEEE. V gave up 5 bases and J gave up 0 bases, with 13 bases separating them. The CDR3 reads CASRAVGQSTDTQYF. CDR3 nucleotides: TGTGCCAGCAGAGCCGTTGGACAGAGCACAGATACGCAGTATTTT.

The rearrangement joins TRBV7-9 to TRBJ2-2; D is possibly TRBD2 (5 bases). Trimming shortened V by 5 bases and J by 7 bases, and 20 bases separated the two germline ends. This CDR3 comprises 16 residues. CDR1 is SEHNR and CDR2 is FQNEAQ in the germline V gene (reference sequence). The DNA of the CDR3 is TGTGCCAGCAGCACACGTCCGCGGCCCCGGGACGGGGAGCTGTTTTTT. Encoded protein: CASSTRPRPRDGELFF.

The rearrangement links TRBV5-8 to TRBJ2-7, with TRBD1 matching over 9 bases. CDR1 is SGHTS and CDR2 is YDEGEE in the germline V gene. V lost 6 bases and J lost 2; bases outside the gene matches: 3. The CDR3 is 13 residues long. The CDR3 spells CASNHRGPYEQYF. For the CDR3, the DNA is TGTGCCAGCAATCACAGGGGGCCCTACGAGCAGTACTTC.

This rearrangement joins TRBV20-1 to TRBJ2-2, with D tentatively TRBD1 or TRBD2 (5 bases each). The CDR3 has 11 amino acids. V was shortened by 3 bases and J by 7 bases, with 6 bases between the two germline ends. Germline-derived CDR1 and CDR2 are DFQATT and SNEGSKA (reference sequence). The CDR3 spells CSARGDGELFF. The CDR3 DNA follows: TGCAGTGCTAGGGGGGACGGGGAGCTGTTTTTT.

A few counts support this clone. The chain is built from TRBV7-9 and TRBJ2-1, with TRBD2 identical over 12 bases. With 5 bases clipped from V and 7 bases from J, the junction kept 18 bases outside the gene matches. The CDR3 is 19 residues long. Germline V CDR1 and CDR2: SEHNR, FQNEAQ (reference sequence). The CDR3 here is CASSPRLAGDSRSWNEQFF. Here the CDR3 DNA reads TGTGCCAGCAGCCCTCGACTAGCGGGAGACTCAAGGTCCTGGAATGAGCAGTTCTTC.

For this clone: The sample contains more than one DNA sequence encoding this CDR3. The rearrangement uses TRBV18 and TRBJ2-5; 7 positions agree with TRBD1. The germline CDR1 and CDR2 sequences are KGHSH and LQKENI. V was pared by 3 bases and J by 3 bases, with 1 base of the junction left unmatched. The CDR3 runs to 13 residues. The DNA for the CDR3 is TGTGCCAGCTCACCGGGGACAGAAGAGACCCAGTACTTC. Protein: CASSPGTEETQYF.

CDR3 sequence (DNA): TGCGCCAGCAGCTTCTTTCCTCAAGAGACCCAGTACTTC. Protein sequence: CASSFFPQETQYF. This chain links TRBV5-1 with TRBJ2-5; D not certain. Trimming pared 2 bases from V and 2 bases from J, leaving 7 bases between. Germline-derived CDR1 and CDR2 are SGHRS and YFSETQ. The CDR3 contains 13 residues.